The T cell receptor (beta chain) described here comes from a study of blood T cell repertoires in COVID-19. As for the study in general: Material from acute and convalescent COVID-19 was sourced from the United States, Italy and Spain. From T cells, B-cell-depleted T cells, or PBMCs came the material, which was cDNA or gDNA.

The ends were cut back, 6 bases at V and 8 bases at J, with 16 bases in the middle. CDR3 size: 13 residues. The germline V gene has CDR1 GTSNPN and CDR2 SVGIG (reference sequence). Sequencing used immunoSEQ multiplex PCR; TCRdb keeps in-frame clones, though not all of them. The table includes some 250,000 clones, roughly nine tenths detected once. Individuals aged about 18 to 100 years were recruited from 24 US areas. Cohorts were based on clinical histories the participants reported. The specimen was PBMCs or T cells enriched from blood (not recorded which). This sequence was found in a human donor in a cohort exposed to, infected with or recovered from COVID-19 (not recorded which). The donor label of this sample is uncertain. The chain uses TRBV30 and TRBJ1-4; D gene uncertain. The CDR3 reads CACFPGAQEKLFF. As DNA, the CDR3 is TGTGCCTGCTTCCCCGGAGCCCAAGAAAAACTGTTTTTT.